This T cell receptor (beta chain) emerged from a study of T-cell reconstitution after alpha-beta-depleted transplantation in children. Unique molecular identifiers were used in preparing the TCRbeta library. TCRdb re-called the PCR reads through MiXCR, storing one row per CDR3 protein. The table lists hundreds of thousands of distinct CDR3 sequences, approximately 32% of them singletons. Trimming pared 4 bases from V and 0 bases from J, leaving 6 bases between. Germline V gene data show CDR1 as SQVTM and CDR2 as ANQGSEA. This CDR3 comprises 12 residues. There are a few counts of this clonotype. The source of this sequence is a human donor who donated a stem cell graft to a child with aplastic anemia. Specimen: PBMCs from the stem cell graft donor, collected from the stem cell graft. The chain carries TRBV29-1 and TRBJ1-1; D is ambiguous. The CDR3 DNA is TGCAGCGTTGGGCATATGAACACTGAAGCTTTCTTT. This gives the protein CSVGHMNTEAFF. The full variable domain, its missing parts supplied by reference TRBV29-1 and TRBJ1-1, is SAVISQKPSRDICQRGTSLTIQCQVDSQVTMMFWYRQQPGQSLTLIATANQGSEATYESGFVIDKFPISRPNLTFSTLTVSNMSPEDSSIYLCSVGHMNTEAFFGQGTRLTVV.